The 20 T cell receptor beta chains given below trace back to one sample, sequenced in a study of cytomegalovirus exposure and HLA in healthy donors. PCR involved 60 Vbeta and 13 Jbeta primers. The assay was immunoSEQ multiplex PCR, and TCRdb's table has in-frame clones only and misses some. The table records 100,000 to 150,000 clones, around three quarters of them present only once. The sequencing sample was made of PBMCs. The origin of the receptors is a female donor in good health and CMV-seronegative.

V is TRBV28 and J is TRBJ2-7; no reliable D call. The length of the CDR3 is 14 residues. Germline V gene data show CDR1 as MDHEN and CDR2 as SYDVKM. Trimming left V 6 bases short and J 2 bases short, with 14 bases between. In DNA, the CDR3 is TGTGCCAGCAGCCCTCCGGGTGCCCCCTACGAGCAGTACTTC. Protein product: CASSPPGAPYEQYF.

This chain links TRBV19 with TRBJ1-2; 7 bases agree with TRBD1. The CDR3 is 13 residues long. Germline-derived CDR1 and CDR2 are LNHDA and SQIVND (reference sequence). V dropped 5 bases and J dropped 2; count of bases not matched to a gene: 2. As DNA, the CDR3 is TGTGCCAGTAGTGGGACAGCCAACTATGGCTACACCTTC. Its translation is CASSGTANYGYTF.

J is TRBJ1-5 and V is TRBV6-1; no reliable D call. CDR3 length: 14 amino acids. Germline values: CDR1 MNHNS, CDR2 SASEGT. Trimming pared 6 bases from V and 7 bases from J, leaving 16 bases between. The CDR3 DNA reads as TGTGCCAGCAGGCCCGGCGGGGAAAGCCAGCCCCAGCATTTT. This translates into CASRPGGESQPQHF.

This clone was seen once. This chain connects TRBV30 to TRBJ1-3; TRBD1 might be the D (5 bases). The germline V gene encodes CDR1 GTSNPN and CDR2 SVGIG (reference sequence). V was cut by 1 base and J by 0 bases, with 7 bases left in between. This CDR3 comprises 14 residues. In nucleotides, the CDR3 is TGTGCCTGGAGTGCCAGGGCCTCTGGAAACACCATATATTTT. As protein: CAWSARASGNTIYF.

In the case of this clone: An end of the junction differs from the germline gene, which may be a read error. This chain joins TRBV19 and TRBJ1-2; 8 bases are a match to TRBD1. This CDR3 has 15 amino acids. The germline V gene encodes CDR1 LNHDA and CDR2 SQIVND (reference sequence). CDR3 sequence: CANSTTTGGSSGYTF. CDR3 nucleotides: TGTGCCAATAGTACAACAACAGGGGGTTCGAGTGGCTACACCTTC.

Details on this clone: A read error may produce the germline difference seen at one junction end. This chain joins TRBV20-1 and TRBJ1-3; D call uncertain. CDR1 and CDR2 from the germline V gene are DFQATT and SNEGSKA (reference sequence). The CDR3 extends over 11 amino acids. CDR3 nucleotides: TGCAGTGCTCTCCAGAGGGCATTCTCCGCCTTT. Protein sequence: CSALQRAFSAF.

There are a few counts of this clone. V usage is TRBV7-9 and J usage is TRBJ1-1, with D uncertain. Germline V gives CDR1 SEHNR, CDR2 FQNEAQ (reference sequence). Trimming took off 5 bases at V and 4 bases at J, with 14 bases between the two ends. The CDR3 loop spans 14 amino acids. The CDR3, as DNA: TGTGCCAGCAGCGGTGGAGGAAAATCCACTGAAGCTTTCTTT. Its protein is CASSGGGKSTEAFF.

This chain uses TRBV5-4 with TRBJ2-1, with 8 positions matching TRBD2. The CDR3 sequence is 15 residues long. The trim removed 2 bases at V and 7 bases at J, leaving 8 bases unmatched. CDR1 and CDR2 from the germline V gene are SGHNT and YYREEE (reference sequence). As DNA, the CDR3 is TGTGCCAGCAGCTTCAGCGGGGGCCTCTATAATGAGCAGTTCTTC. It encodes CASSFSGGLYNEQFF.

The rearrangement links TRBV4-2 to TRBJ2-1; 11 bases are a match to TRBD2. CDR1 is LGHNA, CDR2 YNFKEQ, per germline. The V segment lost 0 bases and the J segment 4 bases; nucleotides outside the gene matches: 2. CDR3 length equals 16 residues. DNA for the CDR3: TGTGCCAGCAGCCAAGATGGGACTAGCGGTTACAATGAGCAGTTCTTC. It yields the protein CASSQDGTSGYNEQFF.

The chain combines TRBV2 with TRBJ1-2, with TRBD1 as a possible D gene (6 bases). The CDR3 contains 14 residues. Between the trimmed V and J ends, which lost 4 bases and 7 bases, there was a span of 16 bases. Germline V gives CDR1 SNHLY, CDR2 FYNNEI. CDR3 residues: CASSGLGAMFGYTF. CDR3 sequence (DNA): TGTGCCAGCAGTGGATTGGGGGCGATGTTTGGCTACACCTTC. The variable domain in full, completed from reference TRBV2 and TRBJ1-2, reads EPEVTQTPSHQVTQMGQEVILRCVPISNHLYFYWYRQILGQKVEFLVSFYNNEISEKSEIFDDQFSVERPDGSNFTLKIRSTKLEDSAMYFCASSGLGAMFGYTFGSGTRLTVV.

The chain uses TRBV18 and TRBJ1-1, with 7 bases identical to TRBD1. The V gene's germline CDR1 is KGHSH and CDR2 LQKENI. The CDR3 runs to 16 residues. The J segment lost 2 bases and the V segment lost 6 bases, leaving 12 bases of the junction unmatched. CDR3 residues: CASSWGRGFSNTEAFF. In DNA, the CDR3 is TGTGCCAGCTCCTGGGGCAGGGGGTTTTCAAACACTGAAGCTTTCTTT.

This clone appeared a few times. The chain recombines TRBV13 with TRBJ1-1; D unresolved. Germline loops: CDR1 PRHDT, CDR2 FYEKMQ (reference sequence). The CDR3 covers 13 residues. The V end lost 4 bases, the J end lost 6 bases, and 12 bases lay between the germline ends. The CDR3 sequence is CASSSSLGAEAFF. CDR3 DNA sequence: TGTGCCAGCAGCTCCTCCCTGGGCGCTGAAGCTTTCTTT.

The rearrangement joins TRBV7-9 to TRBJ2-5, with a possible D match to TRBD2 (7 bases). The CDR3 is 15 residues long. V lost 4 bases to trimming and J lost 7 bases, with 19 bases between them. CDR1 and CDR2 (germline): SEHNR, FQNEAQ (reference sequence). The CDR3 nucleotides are TGTGCCAGCAGCTCGGAGGGGGGGGGCAGTGGGACCCAGTACTTC. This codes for CASSSEGGGSGTQYF.

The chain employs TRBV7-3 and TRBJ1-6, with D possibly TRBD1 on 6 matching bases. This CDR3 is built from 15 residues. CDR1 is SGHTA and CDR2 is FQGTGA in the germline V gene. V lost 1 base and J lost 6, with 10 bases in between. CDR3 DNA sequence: TGTGCCAGCAGCTTAAGACAGGCTTCTAATTCACCCCTCCACTTT. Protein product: CASSLRQASNSPLHF. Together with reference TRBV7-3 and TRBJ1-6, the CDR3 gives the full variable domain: GAGVSQTPSNKVTEKGKYVELRCDPISGHTALYWYRQSLGQGPEFLIYFQGTGAADDSGLPNDRFFAVRPEGSVSTLKIQRTERGDSAVYLCASSLRQASNSPLHFGNGTRLTVT.

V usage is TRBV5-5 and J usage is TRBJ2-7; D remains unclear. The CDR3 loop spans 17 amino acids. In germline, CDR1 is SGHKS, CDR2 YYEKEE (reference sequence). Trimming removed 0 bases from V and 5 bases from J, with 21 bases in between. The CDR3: CASSLGVRPRPLNEQYF. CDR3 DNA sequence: TGTGCCAGCAGCTTGGGAGTCAGGCCTCGTCCCCTTAACGAGCAGTACTTC.

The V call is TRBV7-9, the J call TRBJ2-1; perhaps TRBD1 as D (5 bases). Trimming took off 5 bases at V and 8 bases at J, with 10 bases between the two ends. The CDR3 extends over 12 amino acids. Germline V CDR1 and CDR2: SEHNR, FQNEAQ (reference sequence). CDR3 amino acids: CASSLTVHEQFF. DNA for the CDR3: TGTGCCAGCAGCCTGACAGTACATGAGCAGTTCTTC.

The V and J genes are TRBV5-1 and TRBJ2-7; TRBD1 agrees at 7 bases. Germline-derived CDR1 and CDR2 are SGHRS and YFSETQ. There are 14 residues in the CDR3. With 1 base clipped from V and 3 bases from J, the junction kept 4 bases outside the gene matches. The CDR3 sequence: CASSLWAGGYEQYF. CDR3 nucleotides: TGCGCCAGCAGCTTGTGGGCAGGGGGCTACGAGCAGTACTTC.

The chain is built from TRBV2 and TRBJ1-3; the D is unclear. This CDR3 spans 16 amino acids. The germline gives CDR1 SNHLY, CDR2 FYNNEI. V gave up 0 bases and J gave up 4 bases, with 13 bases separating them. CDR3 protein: CASSEALPGNGNTIYF. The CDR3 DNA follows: TGTGCCAGCAGTGAAGCGCTTCCGGGGAACGGAAACACCATATATTTT.

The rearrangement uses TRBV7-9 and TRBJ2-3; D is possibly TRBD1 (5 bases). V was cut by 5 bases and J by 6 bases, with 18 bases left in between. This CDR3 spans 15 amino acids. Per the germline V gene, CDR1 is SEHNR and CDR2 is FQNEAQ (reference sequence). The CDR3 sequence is CASSRTLRQGDTQYF. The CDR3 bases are TGTGCCAGCAGCAGGACCCTTAGGCAGGGCGATACGCAGTATTTT.

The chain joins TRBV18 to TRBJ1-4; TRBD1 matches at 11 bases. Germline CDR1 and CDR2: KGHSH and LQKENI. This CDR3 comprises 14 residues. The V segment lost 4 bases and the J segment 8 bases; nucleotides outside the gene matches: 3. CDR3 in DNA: TGTGCCAGCTCACAAGGACAGGGGGCCGAAAAACTGTTTTTT. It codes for CASSQGQGAEKLFF.